This T cell receptor (beta chain) comes out of a study of patients with pleural tuberculosis. At least ten counts were recorded for this clonotype. Trimming removed 5 bases at V and 1 base at J, with 11 bases between. CDR1 and CDR2 from the germline V gene are MNHEY and SVGEGT. The CDR3 loop spans 14 amino acids. TCRdb analysed the reads with MiXCR anew, one entry per CDR3 protein. The repertoire has 29,000 or so distinct CDR3 sequences, about 20% of them found once; the top ten carry 3.5%. This sequence was found in a human donor with pleural tuberculosis. The J gene is TRBJ1-1, the V gene TRBV6-2 or TRBV6-3; no reliable D call. The sequenced sample was peripheral blood. The CDR3 reads CASSHLRENTEAFF. In nucleotides, the CDR3 is TGTGCCAGCAGTCACCTCCGGGAGAACACTGAAGCTTTCTTT.